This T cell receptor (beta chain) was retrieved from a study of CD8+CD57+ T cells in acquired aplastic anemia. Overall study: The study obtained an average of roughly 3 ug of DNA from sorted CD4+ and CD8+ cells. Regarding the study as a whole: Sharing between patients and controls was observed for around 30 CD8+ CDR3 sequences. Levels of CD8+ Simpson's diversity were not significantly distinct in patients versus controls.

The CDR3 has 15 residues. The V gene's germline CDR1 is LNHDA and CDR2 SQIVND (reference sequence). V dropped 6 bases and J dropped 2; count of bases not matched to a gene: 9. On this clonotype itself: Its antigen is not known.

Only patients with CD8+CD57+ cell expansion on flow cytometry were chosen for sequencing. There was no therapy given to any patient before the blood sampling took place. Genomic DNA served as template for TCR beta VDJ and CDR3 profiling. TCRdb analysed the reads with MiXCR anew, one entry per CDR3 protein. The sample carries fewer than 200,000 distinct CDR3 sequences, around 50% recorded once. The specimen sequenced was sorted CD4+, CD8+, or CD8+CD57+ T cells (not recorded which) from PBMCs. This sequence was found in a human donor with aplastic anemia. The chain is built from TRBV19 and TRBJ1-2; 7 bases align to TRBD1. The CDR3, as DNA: TGTGCCAGTAGCCAAGGCAGGGGGGGAAACTATGGCTACACCTTC. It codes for CASSQGRGGNYGYTF.